The 11 T cell receptor beta chains below all came from one sample that was sequenced in a study of tumor and adjacent non-tumor tissue in lung cancer (dated by TCRdb to the late 2010s). The method was multiplex PCR. Data came from an Illumina HiSeq 2500. TCRbeta libraries were constructed through three rounds of nested PCR with primers (Table S4) according to protocols modified from ARM-PCR. Using fastp trimming at Q25 and MiXCR clonotype assembly, TCRdb reanalyzed the public sequencing data and kept in-frame beta chains. Each CDR3 protein gets just one entry, which takes the most common genes and DNA from the rows behind it. The sample records roughly 69,000 distinct CDR3 sequences, about 77% of which are singletons. The top ten clones comprise under 45% of the sample. RNA was isolated from bulk unsorted tissue, and RNA quality was assessed with a NanoDrop ND-1000 and an Agilent 2100. For the normal lung samples, distant non-tumor tissue was collected more than 3 cm away from the tumor edge.

The sample was distant non-tumor lung tissue. The receptors come from a man between 60 and 70 years old with non-small cell lung cancer.

This clonotype occurred many times. The rearrangement joins TRBV7-8 to TRBJ2-1; D is unresolved. Germline assignment: CDR1 SGHVS and CDR2 FQNEAQ. Trimming pared 5 bases from V and 7 bases from J, leaving 12 bases between. The CDR3 consists of 13 residues. CDR3 in DNA: TGTGCCAGCAGCAAAGATAGGGTTAATGAGCAGTTCTTC. Its translation is CASSKDRVNEQFF.

Comments on this clonotype: Because the CDR3 is missing its conserved closing phenylalanine or tryptophan, this is likely a read error. The chain employs TRBV10-2 and TRBJ2-7; possibly TRBD2 for D (6 bases). The V end was cut by 4 bases, the J end by 0 bases, with 10 bases between. CDR3 size: 14 residues. Per the germline V gene, CDR1 is WSHSY and CDR2 is SAAADI. The CDR3 sequence: CASSGGINSYEQYL. The CDR3 DNA sequence: TGCGCCAGCAGTGGCGGGATTAACTCCTACGAGCAGTACTTG.

To note about this clonotype: The germline gene is not matched at one end of the junction; a read error may be the cause. The chain combines TRBV6-6 with TRBJ2-7; D may be TRBD1 (6 bases). Germline-derived CDR1 and CDR2 are MNHNY and SVGAGI (reference sequence). The CDR3 extends over 15 amino acids. The CDR3 spells CASSPGNPGVYDQYF. In DNA form, the CDR3 reads TGTGCCAGCAGTCCTGGTAACCCAGGGGTCTACGATCAGTACTTC.

In the case of this clonotype: Compared with germline, one end of the junction differs, possibly owing to a read error. V and J are TRBV20-1 and TRBJ2-1; TRBD2 matches at 12 bases. The CDR3 extends over 14 amino acids. The germline V gene has CDR1 DFQATT and CDR2 SNEGSKA (reference sequence). As DNA, the CDR3 is TGCAGTGCACTACAGACTAGCGGGAGCGATGAGAAGTTCTTC. Translation: CSALQTSGSDEKFF.

A note on this clonotype: One junction end disagrees with the germline gene, perhaps due to a read error. The genes are TRBV6-1 and TRBJ1-2; D remains unclear. The CDR3 runs to 14 residues. CDR1 is MNHNS, CDR2 SASEGT, per germline. Here the CDR3 DNA reads TGTTCCAGCAGCCCGGACCCAGCTAACTATGGTTACACCTTC. Protein product: CSSSPDPANYGYTF.

This clonotype was counted at least ten times. The rearrangement joins TRBV19 to TRBJ1-1; D remains ambiguous. Per germline, CDR1 LNHDA and CDR2 SQIVND (reference sequence). The CDR3 runs to 15 residues. V lost 5 bases and J 1 base, leaving 14 bases between the germline ends. CDR3 bases: TGTGCCAGTAGTGTCCGCGATAACTCGAACACTGAAGCTTTCTTT. This gives the protein CASSVRDNSNTEAFF.

As for this clonotype: An end of the junction does not agree with germline; a read error may underlie this. This chain joins TRBV6-5 and TRBJ2-6, with D perhaps TRBD2 (6 bases). The CDR3 runs 21 residues. The germline V gene has CDR1 MNHEY and CDR2 SVGAGI. CDR3 nucleotide sequence: TGTGCCAGCAGTTACTCGGTCATAGGGACTGGGAGAAGGTCTGGGGCCAATGTCCTGAATTTC. It specifies CASSYSVIGTGRRSGANVLNF.

As concerns this clonotype: The conserved phenylalanine or tryptophan normally closing the CDR3 is absent here, so this likely arose from a read error. The DNA is omitted, as the CDR3 cannot be located on it reliably, and the CDR3 follows TCRdb's listing. This chain joins TRBV6-5 and TRBJ2-1; the table's D call, TRBD2, was not checked against the DNA. The germline V gene encodes CDR1 MNHEY and CDR2 SVGAGI. The CDR3 contains 13 residues when both ends are counted. The CDR3 loop reads CGSSWAGVNEQLL.

This chain connects TRBV5-5 to TRBJ2-3, with a possible D match to TRBD1 (6 bases). V lost 4 bases to trimming and J lost 4 bases, with 16 bases between them. The CDR3 totals 15 residues. Germline values: CDR1 SGHKS, CDR2 YYEKEE (reference sequence). The CDR3 loop is CASSRWREGADTQYF. DNA of the CDR3: TGTGCCAGCAGCCGGTGGAGAGAGGGGGCAGATACGCAGTATTTT.

With respect to this clonotype: Mismatch with germline at one junction end may stem from a read error. The chain combines TRBV28 with TRBJ2-4; no firm D call. The CDR3 has 15 residues. Germline CDR1 MDHEN, CDR2 SYDVKM. CDR3 in DNA: TGTGTCAGCAGTTTATGCCCCTTAGCCAAAAACATTCAGTACTTC. Its translation: CVSSLCPLAKNIQYF.

Worth noting for this clonotype: At one of its ends the junction is not consistent with the germline gene, which may arise from a read error. The J gene is TRBJ2-1, the V gene TRBV20-1; D tentatively fits TRBD1 or TRBD2 (5 bases each). The germline V gene has CDR1 DFQATT and CDR2 SNEGSKA (reference sequence). CDR3 size: 12 residues. The CDR3 loop is CSVRGPINEEFF. The CDR3 DNA reads as TGTAGTGTTAGGGGACCGATCAATGAGGAGTTCTTC.